One sample yielded the 31 T cell receptor beta chains listed below, sequenced in a study of breast tumors, draining lymph nodes, adjacent tissues. One entry per CDR3 protein results from TCRdb running MiXCR on the multiplex PCR reads. Of about 230,000 distinct CDR3 sequences detected, approximately 30% appear once; the ten largest clones hold 1.4%. Axillary draining lymph nodes of breast cancer patients supplied the node samples. The sequencing input was axillary lymph node tissue. These receptors were taken from a female donor with breast cancer. Some clones in this sample may be carry-over from other donors' samples.

There are a few counts of this clonotype. Possible read error: a much larger clone is one base away. The rearrangement links TRBV20-1 to TRBJ2-1; 9 positions match TRBD2. The germline gives CDR1 DFQATT, CDR2 SNEGSKA (reference sequence). The CDR3 contains 12 residues. CDR3: CSADSGRGEQLF. The CDR3, as DNA: TGCAGTGCCGATAGCGGGAGAGGGGAGCAGCTCTTC.

The table lists this clonotype with many counts. V usage is TRBV12-3 or TRBV12-4 and J usage is TRBJ2-7, with D possibly being TRBD1 or TRBD2 (5 bases each). This CDR3 is built from 11 residues. Between the trimmed V and J ends, which lost 2 bases and 10 bases, there was a span of 9 bases. CDR3 DNA: TGTGCCAGCAGTTTAAGGGACGTCCAGTACTTC. Translation gives CASSLRDVQYF.

The V gene is TRBV19, the J gene TRBJ1-1, with D hard to call. The CDR3 covers 11 residues. CDR1 is LNHDA and CDR2 is SQIVND in the germline V gene (reference sequence). V was trimmed by 7 bases and J by 2 bases, leaving 5 bases between them. The CDR3 loop reads CASTGNTEAFF. In nucleotides, the CDR3 is TGTGCCAGTACGGGTAACACTGAAGCTTTCTTT.

This clonotype was found many times. J is TRBJ2-7 and V is TRBV5-1; 8 nucleotides match TRBD1. The length of the CDR3 is 15 residues. Germline values: CDR1 SGHRS, CDR2 YFSETQ. V shed 4 bases and J 6 bases; nucleotides not matched to a gene: 12. DNA for the CDR3: TGCGCCAGCAGCGACCTCGGACAGGGAAGAGGCGAGCAGTACTTC. It specifies CASSDLGQGRGEQYF.

This clonotype has ten or more counts. The V call is TRBV14, the J call TRBJ2-2; D gene unclear. Germline loops: CDR1 SGHDN, CDR2 FVKESK. Trimming stripped 0 bases from V and 7 bases from J, with 9 bases between. The CDR3 extends over 14 amino acids. CDR3 DNA sequence: TGTGCCAGCAGCCAAGATTGGGCAGGCGGGGAGCTGTTTTTT. Its protein product is CASSQDWAGGELFF.

The sample holds many counts of this clonotype. This rearrangement joins TRBV20-1 to TRBJ1-4, with TRBD1 matching 8 bases. CDR3 size: 18 residues. Germline CDR1 and CDR2: DFQATT and SNEGSKA (reference sequence). J was trimmed by 5 bases and V by 2 bases; bases with no gene match: 16. CDR3 sequence: CSARPRGQVDWRNEKLFF. The CDR3 DNA reads TGCAGTGCTAGACCCAGGGGACAGGTGGATTGGCGGAATGAAAAACTGTTTTTT.

This clonotype was found many times. The chain links TRBV24-1 to TRBJ2-2; possibly TRBD2 for D (7 bases). CDR1 is KGHDR, CDR2 SFDVKD, per germline. The CDR3 contains 17 residues. Trimming cost V 9 bases and J 0 bases, with 19 bases left between them. The CDR3 DNA follows: TGTGCCACCTCAGCCGAGGGGGGGGAATCGAACACCGGGGAGCTGTTTTTT. This encodes CATSAEGGESNTGELFF.

The rearrangement links TRBV20-1 to TRBJ2-7; TRBD1 matches 11 bases. Germline V gives CDR1 DFQATT, CDR2 SNEGSKA (reference sequence). With 6 bases clipped from V and 4 bases from J, the junction kept 8 bases outside the gene matches. CDR3 length: 14 amino acids. CDR3 region: CSALPGQGVYEQYF. CDR3 nucleotide sequence: TGCAGTGCGCTCCCGGGACAGGGGGTATACGAGCAGTACTTC.

As concerns this clonotype: The CDR3 does not end in the conserved phenylalanine or tryptophan, so this is likely a read error. The J gene is TRBJ2-1, the V gene TRBV7-2; 12 positions agree with TRBD2. The V gene end was trimmed by 0 bases and the J gene end by 7 bases; junction bases not matched to a gene: 7. Germline CDR1 reads SGHTA; CDR2 reads FQGNSA. This CDR3 is 17 amino acids long. The chain's CDR3 is CASSLASSGTSGNEQFL. The CDR3 DNA follows: TGTGCCAGCAGCTTAGCTTCGTCCGGGACTAGCGGGAATGAGCAGTTCCTC.

This clonotype was seen only a few times. CDR3 DNA: TGTGCCAGCAGCCAACCGGGACTAGCGGGAGTTAATGAGCAGTTCTTC. Translation: CASSQPGLAGVNEQFF. V is TRBV3-1 and J is TRBJ2-1, with 14 bases identical to TRBD2. From germline, CDR1 is LGHDT and CDR2 YNNKEL (reference sequence). This CDR3 region has 16 residues. Trimming at V came to 2 bases and at J to 7 bases, leaving 4 bases not matched to a gene.

Notes on this clonotype: A much larger clone is a single base away; this may be a read error. This chain connects TRBV5-1 to TRBJ1-2, with D possibly TRBD1 on 5 matching bases. Trimming removed 4 bases from V and 6 bases from J, with 22 bases in between. The CDR3 has 16 residues. The germline gives CDR1 SGHRS, CDR2 YFSETQ. CDR3 protein: CASSPRTGGHGHGYTF. The CDR3 DNA reads as TGCGCCAGCAGCCCCCGGACTGGAGGACACGGCCATGGCTACACCTTC.

This sequence joins TRBV6-1 and TRBJ1-5; TRBD1 might be the D (5 bases). Germline lookup yields CDR1 MNHNS and CDR2 SASEGT. V was shortened by 6 bases and J by 5 bases, with 8 bases between the two germline ends. There are 12 residues in the CDR3. The CDR3 region has the DNA TGTGCCAGCAGGGGAGGGGATCAGCCCCAGCATTTT. Amino acids: CASRGGDQPQHF.

The table lists this clonotype with many counts. This chain joins TRBV5-1 and TRBJ2-3; D unclear. V dropped 3 bases and J dropped 0 bases, with 14 bases sitting between them. The CDR3 has 16 residues. Looked up from germline, CDR1 is SGHRS and CDR2 is YFSETQ. In nucleotides, the CDR3 is TGCGCCAGCAGCTCCCACGGGCCCGGTAGCACAGATACGCAGTATTTT. Translated, it gives CASSSHGPGSTDTQYF.

V and J are TRBV10-3 and TRBJ1-6, with 7 bases fitting TRBD1. Unmatched junction bases numbered 8, after V lost 3 bases and J lost 9 bases. CDR1 and CDR2 (germline): ENHRY, SYGVKD. This CDR3 spans 15 amino acids. CDR3 sequence: CAISDRTGDVSPLHF. DNA of the CDR3: TGTGCCATCAGTGACAGGACAGGAGATGTTTCACCCCTCCACTTT.

This clonotype was recorded many times. The chain has TRBV12-3 or TRBV12-4 and TRBJ2-4, with unresolved D. The CDR3 is 12 residues long. V was cut by 7 bases and J by 7 bases, with 11 bases left in between. The CDR3 DNA follows: TGTGCCAGCACCCCCGGGCGGAACATTCAGTACTTC. Protein: CASTPGRNIQYF.

As concerns this clonotype: With a much larger clone just one base away, this may be a read error. The chain joins TRBV7-2 to TRBJ1-2; D call uncertain. This CDR3 spans 14 amino acids. CDR1 is SGHTA, CDR2 FQGNSA, per germline. Trimming shortened V by 8 bases and J by 5 bases, and 18 bases separated the two germline ends. The CDR3 DNA follows: TGTGCCAGCGGCCTACAGCAACGGTTGTATGGCTACACCTTC. Translation gives CASGLQQRLYGYTF.

The V gene is TRBV28, the J gene TRBJ1-1, with 7 bases aligning to TRBD1. Germline loops: CDR1 MDHEN, CDR2 SYDVKM. V lost 4 bases and J lost 4; bases outside the gene matches: 9. The CDR3 totals 15 residues. CDR3 sequence (DNA): TGTGCCAGCAGTTCGCAGGGACAGCGGGCCACTGAAGCTTTCTTT. It encodes CASSSQGQRATEAFF.

Many counts were recorded for this clonotype. V is TRBV6-1 and J is TRBJ2-7; D not resolved. The V end lost 7 bases, the J end lost 3 bases, and 7 bases lay between the germline ends. This CDR3 is built from 11 residues. The germline gives CDR1 MNHNS, CDR2 SASEGT. As DNA, the CDR3 is TGTGCCAGCAATGGGGTCTACGAGCAGTACTTC. Translated: CASNGVYEQYF.

The V gene is TRBV15, the J gene TRBJ1-1, with D maybe TRBD1 (5 bases). V shed 0 bases and J shed 4 bases, with 12 bases lying between them. This CDR3 is 15 amino acids long. CDR1 and CDR2 (germline): LNHNV, YYDKDF (reference sequence). The CDR3 sequence is CATSRDRVGSTEAFF. The CDR3 region has the DNA TGTGCCACCAGCAGAGACAGGGTGGGGAGCACTGAAGCTTTCTTT.

The sample holds many counts of this clonotype. This chain links TRBV30 with TRBJ1-4; 7 bases are a match to TRBD1. CDR1 GTSNPN and CDR2 SVGIG come from the germline V gene (reference sequence). The CDR3 runs 14 residues. V lost 1 base and J lost 5; bases outside the gene matches: 4. CDR3 loop: CAWSEDRTNEKLFF. The CDR3 DNA sequence: TGTGCCTGGAGTGAGGACAGGACAAATGAAAAACTGTTTTTT.

The sample holds many counts of this clonotype. The chain couples TRBV10-2 to TRBJ1-4, with 7 bases aligning to TRBD1. Germline CDR1 is WSHSY and CDR2 is SAAADI. The CDR3 runs 13 residues. The V segment lost 7 bases and the J segment 5 bases; nucleotides outside the gene matches: 4. The chain's CDR3 is CASKRGLNEKLFF. The DNA of the CDR3 is TGCGCCAGCAAAAGGGGGCTGAATGAAAAACTGTTTTTT.

The chain recombines TRBV19 with TRBJ1-1, with 8 positions matching TRBD1. Unmatched junction bases numbered 9, after V lost 2 bases and J lost 1 base. Germline V gene data show CDR1 as LNHDA and CDR2 as SQIVND (reference sequence). The CDR3 spans 17 residues. CDR3 bases: TGTGCCAGTAGTATACGAACCAGGACAGGGAGGAACACTGAAGCTTTCTTT. Its translation is CASSIRTRTGRNTEAFF.

The genes are TRBV6-2 or TRBV6-3 and TRBJ1-2, with D unresolved. The germline CDR1 and CDR2 sequences are MNHEY and SVGEGT. Trimming shortened V by 0 bases and J by 5 bases, and 10 bases separated the two germline ends. The CDR3 covers 14 residues. The CDR3 bases are TGTGCCAGCAGTTACTCGTCAGCGGGGTATGGCTACACCTTC. Translating it yields CASSYSSAGYGYTF.

This clonotype was seen many times. A much more abundant neighbour one base away suggests this may be a read error. The chain couples TRBV20-1 to TRBJ1-5, with D hard to call. The CDR3 covers 14 residues. In germline, CDR1 is DFQATT, CDR2 SNEGSKA (reference sequence). The CDR3 spells CSARLGVSNPPQHF. Here the CDR3 DNA reads TGCAGTGCTAGGCTTGGGGTGAGCAATCCGCCCCAGCATTTT.

This clonotype was seen many times. The V and J genes are TRBV2 and TRBJ2-7; D might be TRBD1 (5 bases). This CDR3 comprises 12 residues. CDR1 and CDR2 (germline): SNHLY, FYNNEI. Trimming shortened V by 5 bases and J by 3 bases, and 8 bases separated the two germline ends. The DNA for the CDR3 is TGTGCCAGCAGTTTGACAGTCTACGAGCAGTACTTC. It translates to CASSLTVYEQYF.

In its sample, this clonotype was seen many times. The chain carries TRBV3-1 and TRBJ1-3; D uncertain. The germline V gene has CDR1 LGHDT and CDR2 YNNKEL (reference sequence). Trimming took 5 bases from V and 4 from J, leaving 9 bases between them. CDR3 length: 13 residues. The chain's CDR3 is CASSTSRGNTIYF. The CDR3 nucleotides read TGTGCCAGCAGCACTTCAAGAGGAAACACCATATATTTT.

Turning to this clonotype: The CDR3 does not end in the conserved phenylalanine or tryptophan, so this is likely a read error. The J gene is TRBJ1-6, the V gene TRBV6-1; D possibly corresponds to TRBD1 (5 bases). This CDR3 has 16 residues. Germline lookup yields CDR1 MNHNS and CDR2 SASEGT. Trimming shortened V by 5 bases and J by 8 bases, and 19 bases separated the two germline ends. Here the CDR3 reads CASSSGGSGLDSPLHL. In nucleotides, the CDR3 is TGTGCCAGCAGTAGTGGGGGATCGGGTTTGGATTCACCCCTCCACCTT.

This clonotype came up many times. The chain combines TRBV12-5 with TRBJ2-2; D gene unclear. CDR1 LGHNT and CDR2 FRNRAP come from the germline V gene. The V end lost 2 bases, the J end lost 6 bases, and 4 bases lay between the germline ends. CDR3 length: 12 residues. The CDR3 reads CASGLSSGELFF. The CDR3 DNA sequence: TGTGCTAGTGGTTTGAGTTCCGGGGAGCTGTTTTTT. The variable domain in full, completed from reference TRBV12-5 and TRBJ2-2, reads DARVTQTPRHKVTEMGQEVTMRCQPILGHNTVFWYRQTMMQGLELLAYFRNRAPLDDSGMPKDRFSAEMPDATLATLKIQPSEPRDSAVYFCASGLSSGELFFGEGSRLTVL.

This clonotype was observed at least ten times. As DNA, the CDR3 is TGCAGTGCCAGCACAGGGACCTCTTACGAGCAGTACTTC. Protein product: CSASTGTSYEQYF. The gene calls are TRBV20-1 and TRBJ2-7; possible D gene TRBD1, 6 bases. The length of the CDR3 is 13 residues. The ends were cut back, 6 bases at V and 4 bases at J, with 16 bases in the middle. Per the germline V gene, CDR1 is DFQATT and CDR2 is SNEGSKA (reference sequence).

A remark on this clonotype: One end of the junction fails to match germline, which may point to a read error. This chain's CDR3 is CASSTRFTSGRGDTQSF. The CDR3 DNA reads as TGTGCCAGCAGCACACGATTTACTAGCGGGAGAGGAGATACGCAGTCCTTC. The chain carries TRBV7-2 and TRBJ2-1; 11 bases fit TRBD2. The CDR3 length is 17 residues. Germline CDR1 is SGHTA and CDR2 is FQGNSA.

The chain employs TRBV6-4 and TRBJ2-5; the D gene is possibly TRBD1 (6 bases). The CDR3 has 15 residues. Germline loops: CDR1 MRHNA, CDR2 SNTAGT. Trimming cost V 3 bases and J 2 bases, with 13 bases left between them. The CDR3 sequence is CASSDTGLEQETQYF. DNA of the CDR3: TGTGCCAGCAGTGATACAGGGTTGGAGCAAGAGACCCAGTACTTC.